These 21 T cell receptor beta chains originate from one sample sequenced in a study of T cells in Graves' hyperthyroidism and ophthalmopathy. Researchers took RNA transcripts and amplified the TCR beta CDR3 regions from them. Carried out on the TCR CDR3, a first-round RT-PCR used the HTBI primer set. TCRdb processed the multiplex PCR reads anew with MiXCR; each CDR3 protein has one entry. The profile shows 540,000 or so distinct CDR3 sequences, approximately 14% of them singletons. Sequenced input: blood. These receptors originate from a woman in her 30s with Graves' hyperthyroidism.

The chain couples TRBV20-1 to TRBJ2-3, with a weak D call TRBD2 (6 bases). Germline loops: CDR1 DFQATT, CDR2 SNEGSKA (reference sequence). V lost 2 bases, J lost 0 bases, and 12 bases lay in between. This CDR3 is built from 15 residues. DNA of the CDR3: TGCAGTGCTAGACCTTCCGGGACTAGCACAGATACGCAGTATTTT. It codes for CSARPSGTSTDTQYF.

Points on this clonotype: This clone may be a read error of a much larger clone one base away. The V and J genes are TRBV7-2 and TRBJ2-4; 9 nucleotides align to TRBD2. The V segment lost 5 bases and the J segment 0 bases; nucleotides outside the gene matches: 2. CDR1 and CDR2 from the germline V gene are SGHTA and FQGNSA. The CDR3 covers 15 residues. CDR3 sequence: CASSTLAGAKNIQYF. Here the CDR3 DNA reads TGTGCCAGCAGCACACTAGCGGGAGCCAAAAACATTCAGTACTTC.

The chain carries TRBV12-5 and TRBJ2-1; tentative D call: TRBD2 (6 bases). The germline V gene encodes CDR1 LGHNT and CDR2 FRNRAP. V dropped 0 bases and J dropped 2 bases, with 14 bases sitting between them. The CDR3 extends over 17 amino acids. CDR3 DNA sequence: TGTGCTAGTGGTTTGGTACTCGGCGGGATACCCTACAATGAGCAGTTCTTC. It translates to CASGLVLGGIPYNEQFF. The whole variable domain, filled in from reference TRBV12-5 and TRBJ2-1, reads DARVTQTPRHKVTEMGQEVTMRCQPILGHNTVFWYRQTMMQGLELLAYFRNRAPLDDSGMPKDRFSAEMPDATLATLKIQPSEPRDSAVYFCASGLVLGGIPYNEQFFGPGTRLTVL.

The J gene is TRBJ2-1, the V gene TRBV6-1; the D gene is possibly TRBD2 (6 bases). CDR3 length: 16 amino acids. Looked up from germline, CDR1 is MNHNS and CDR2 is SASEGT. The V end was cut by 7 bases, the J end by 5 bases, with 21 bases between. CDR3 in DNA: TGTGCCAGCAATAAAGGGACGGGAGTAGGGGACAATGAGCAGTTCTTC. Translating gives CASNKGTGVGDNEQFF.

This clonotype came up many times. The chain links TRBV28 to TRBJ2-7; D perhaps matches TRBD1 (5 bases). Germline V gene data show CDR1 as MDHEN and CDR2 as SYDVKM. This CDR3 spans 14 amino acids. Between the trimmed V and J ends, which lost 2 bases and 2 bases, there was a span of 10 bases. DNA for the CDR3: TGTGCCAGCAGTTTAGACAGTCTAGCCTACGAGCAGTACTTC. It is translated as CASSLDSLAYEQYF.

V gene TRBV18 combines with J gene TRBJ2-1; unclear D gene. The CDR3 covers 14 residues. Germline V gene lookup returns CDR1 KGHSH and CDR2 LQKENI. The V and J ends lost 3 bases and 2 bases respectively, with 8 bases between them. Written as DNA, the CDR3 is TGTGCCAGCTCACCCCCCGGCGCCTACAATGAGCAGTTCTTC. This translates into CASSPPGAYNEQFF. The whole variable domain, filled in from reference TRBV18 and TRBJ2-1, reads NAGVMQNPRHLVRRRGQEARLRCSPMKGHSHVYWYRQLPEEGLKFMVYLQKENIIDESGMPKERFSAEFPKEGPSILRIQQVVRGDSAAYFCASSPPGAYNEQFFGPGTRLTVL.

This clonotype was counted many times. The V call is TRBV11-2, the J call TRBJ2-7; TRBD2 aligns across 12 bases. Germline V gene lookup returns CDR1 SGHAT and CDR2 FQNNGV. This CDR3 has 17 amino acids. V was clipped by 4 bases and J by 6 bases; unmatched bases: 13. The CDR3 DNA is TGTGCCAGCAGCTCCTCCTGGACTAGCGGGAATCGGGGCGAGCAGTACTTC. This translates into CASSSSWTSGNRGEQYF.

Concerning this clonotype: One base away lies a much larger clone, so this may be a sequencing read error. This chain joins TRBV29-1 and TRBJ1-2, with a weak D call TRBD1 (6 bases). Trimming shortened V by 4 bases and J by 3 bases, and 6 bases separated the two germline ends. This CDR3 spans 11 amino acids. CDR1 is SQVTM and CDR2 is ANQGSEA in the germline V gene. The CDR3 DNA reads TGCAGCGTTGGACAGGACTATGGCTACACCTTC. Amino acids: CSVGQDYGYTF. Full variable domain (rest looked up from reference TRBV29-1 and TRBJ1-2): SAVISQKPSRDICQRGTSLTIQCQVDSQVTMMFWYRQQPGQSLTLIATANQGSEATYESGFVIDKFPISRPNLTFSTLTVSNMSPEDSSIYLCSVGQDYGYTFGSGTRLTVV.

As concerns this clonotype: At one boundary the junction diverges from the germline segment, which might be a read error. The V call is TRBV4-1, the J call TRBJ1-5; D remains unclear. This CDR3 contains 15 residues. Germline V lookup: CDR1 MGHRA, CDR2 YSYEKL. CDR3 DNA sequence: TGCGCCAGCAGCCAAGATCGGGCGGTGGGCCAGCCCCAGCGTTTT. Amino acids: CASSQDRAVGQPQRF.

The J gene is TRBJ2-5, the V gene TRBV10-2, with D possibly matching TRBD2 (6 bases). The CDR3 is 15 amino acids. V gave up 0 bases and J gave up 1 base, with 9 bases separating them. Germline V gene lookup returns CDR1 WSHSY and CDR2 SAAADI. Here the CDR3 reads CASSESSSVQETQYF. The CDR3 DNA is TGCGCCAGCAGTGAGTCCTCTAGCGTCCAAGAGACCCAGTACTTC.

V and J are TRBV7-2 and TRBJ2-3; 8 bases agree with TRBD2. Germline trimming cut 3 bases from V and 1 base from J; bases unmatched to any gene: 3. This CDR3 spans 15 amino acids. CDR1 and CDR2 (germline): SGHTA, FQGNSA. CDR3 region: CASSFRAGGTDTQYF. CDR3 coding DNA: TGTGCCAGCAGCTTTCGAGCGGGAGGCACAGATACGCAGTATTTT.

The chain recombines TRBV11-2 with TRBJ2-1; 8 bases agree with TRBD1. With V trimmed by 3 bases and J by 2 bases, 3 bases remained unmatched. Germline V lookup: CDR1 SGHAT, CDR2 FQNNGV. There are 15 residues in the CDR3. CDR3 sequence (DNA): TGTGCCAGCAGCTTGGACAGGGATACCTACAATGAGCAGTTCTTC. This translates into CASSLDRDTYNEQFF.

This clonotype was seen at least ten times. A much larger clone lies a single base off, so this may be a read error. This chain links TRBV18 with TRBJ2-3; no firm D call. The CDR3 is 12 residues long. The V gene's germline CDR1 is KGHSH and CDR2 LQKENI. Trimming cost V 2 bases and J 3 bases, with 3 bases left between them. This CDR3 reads CASSPMTDTQYF. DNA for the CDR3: TGTGCCAGCTCACCAATGACAGATACGCAGTATTTT.

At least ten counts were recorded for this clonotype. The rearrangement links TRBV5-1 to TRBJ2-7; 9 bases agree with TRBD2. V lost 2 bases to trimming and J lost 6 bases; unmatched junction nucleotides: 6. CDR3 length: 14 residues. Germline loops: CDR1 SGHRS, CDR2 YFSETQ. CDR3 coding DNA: TGCGCCAGCAGCTTAGCTAGCGGGATGAGCGAGCAGTACTTC. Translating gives CASSLASGMSEQYF.

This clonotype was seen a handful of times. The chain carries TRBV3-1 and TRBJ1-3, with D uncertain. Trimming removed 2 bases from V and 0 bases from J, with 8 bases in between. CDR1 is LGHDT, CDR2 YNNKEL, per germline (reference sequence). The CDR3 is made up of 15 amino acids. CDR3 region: CASSQLGSSGNTIYF. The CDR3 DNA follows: TGTGCCAGCAGCCAACTGGGGAGCTCTGGAAACACCATATATTTT. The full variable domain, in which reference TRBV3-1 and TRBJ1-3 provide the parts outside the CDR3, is DTAVSQTPKYLVTQMGNDKSIKCEQNLGHDTMYWYKQDSKKFLKIMFSYNNKELIINETVPNRFSPKSPDKAHLNLHINSLELGDSAVYFCASSQLGSSGNTIYFGEGSWLTVV.

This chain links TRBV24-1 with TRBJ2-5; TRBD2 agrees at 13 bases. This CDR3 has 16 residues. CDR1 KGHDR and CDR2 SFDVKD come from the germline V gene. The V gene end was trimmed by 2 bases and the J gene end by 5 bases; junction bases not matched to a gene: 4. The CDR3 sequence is CATSDSPTSGRETQYF. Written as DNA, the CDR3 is TGTGCCACCAGTGATTCCCCGACTAGCGGGAGGGAGACCCAGTACTTC.

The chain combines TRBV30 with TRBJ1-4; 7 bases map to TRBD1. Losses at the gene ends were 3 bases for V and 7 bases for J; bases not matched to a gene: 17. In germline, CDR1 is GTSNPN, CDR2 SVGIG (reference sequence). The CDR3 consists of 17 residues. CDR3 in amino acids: CAWRAPGQPLAGEKLFF. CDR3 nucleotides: TGTGCCTGGAGGGCCCCGGGACAGCCCCTGGCTGGTGAAAAACTGTTTTTT.

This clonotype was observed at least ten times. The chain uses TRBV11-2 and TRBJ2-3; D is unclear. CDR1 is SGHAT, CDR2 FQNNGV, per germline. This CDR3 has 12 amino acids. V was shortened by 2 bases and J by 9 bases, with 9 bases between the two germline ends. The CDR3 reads CASSLLGVTQYF. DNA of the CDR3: TGTGCCAGCAGCTTATTAGGTGTAACGCAGTATTTT.

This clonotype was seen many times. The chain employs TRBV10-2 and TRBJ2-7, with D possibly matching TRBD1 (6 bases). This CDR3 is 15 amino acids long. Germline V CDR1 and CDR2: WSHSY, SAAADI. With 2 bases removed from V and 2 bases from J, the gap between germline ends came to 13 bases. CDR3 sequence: CASSEVRGRTYEQYF. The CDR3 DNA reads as TGCGCCAGCAGTGAGGTCAGGGGACGGACCTACGAGCAGTACTTC.

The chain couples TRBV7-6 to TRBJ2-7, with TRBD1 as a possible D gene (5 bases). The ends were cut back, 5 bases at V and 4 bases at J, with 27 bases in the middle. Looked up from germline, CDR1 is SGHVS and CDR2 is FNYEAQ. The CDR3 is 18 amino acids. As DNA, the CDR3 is TGTGCCAGCAGCCATAGAAATTTTTGGAGTAGGGGCCCTTACGAGCAGTACTTC. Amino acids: CASSHRNFWSRGPYEQYF.

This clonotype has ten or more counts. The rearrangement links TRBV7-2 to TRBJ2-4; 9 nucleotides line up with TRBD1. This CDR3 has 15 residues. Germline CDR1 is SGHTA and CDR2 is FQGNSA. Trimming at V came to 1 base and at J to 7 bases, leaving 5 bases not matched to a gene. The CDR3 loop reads CASSLVVGQGNIQYF. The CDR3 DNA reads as TGTGCCAGCAGCTTAGTCGTGGGACAGGGCAACATTCAGTACTTC.